The 22 T cell receptor beta chains below all came from one sample that was sequenced in a study of early T cells in non-severe SARS-CoV-2 infection. MiXCR was run by TCRdb on the 5' RACE reads, yielding one entry per CDR3 protein. The table records roughly 33,000 distinct CDR3 sequences, around 4.6% of them present only once. The specimen was whole blood. These receptors were obtained from an adult who was a healthcare worker with PCR-confirmed SARS-CoV-2 infection or an uninfected control (not recorded which).

In its sample, this clonotype was seen many times. The gene calls are TRBV18 and TRBJ2-2; D may be TRBD1 (6 bases). Trimming removed 8 bases at V and 1 base at J, with 14 bases between. The CDR3 length is 15 residues. The germline V gene has CDR1 KGHSH and CDR2 LQKENI. The CDR3 spells CASTSGGRNTGELFF. In nucleotides, the CDR3 is TGTGCCAGCACGAGTGGGGGCAGGAACACCGGGGAGCTGTTTTTT.

This clonotype has a count of ten or more. This rearrangement joins TRBV4-2 to TRBJ2-7; 8 nucleotides agree with TRBD2. This CDR3 is built from 14 residues. CDR1 and CDR2 from the germline V gene are LGHNA and YNFKEQ. Germline trimming cut 4 bases from V and 4 bases from J; bases unmatched to any gene: 6. The CDR3 spells CASSLESGGYEQYF. CDR3 nucleotide sequence: TGTGCCAGCAGCCTAGAAAGCGGGGGATACGAGCAGTACTTC.

The table lists this clonotype with a few counts. The rearrangement joins TRBV30 to TRBJ1-6, with 9 bases lining up with TRBD1. In germline, CDR1 is GTSNPN, CDR2 SVGIG (reference sequence). Unmatched junction bases numbered 3, after V lost 5 bases and J lost 7 bases. The CDR3 is made up of 13 amino acids. CDR3 in DNA: TGTGCCTGGGGGACAGGGCTCAATTCACCCCTCCACTTT. This encodes CAWGTGLNSPLHF.

This clonotype has a count of ten or more. The gene calls are TRBV7-8 and TRBJ1-6; D is unresolved. Germline assignment: CDR1 SGHVS and CDR2 FQNEAQ. The V end lost 2 bases, the J end lost 9 bases, and 17 bases lay between the germline ends. This CDR3 contains 16 residues. The CDR3 loop reads CASSLRKRSPGSPLHF. CDR3 bases: TGTGCCAGCAGCTTACGGAAGAGGAGTCCAGGTTCACCCCTCCACTTT.

The chain has TRBV5-1 and TRBJ2-3, with D unclear. Trimming pared 1 base from V and 5 bases from J, leaving 5 bases between. There are 12 residues in the CDR3. Germline-derived CDR1 and CDR2 are SGHRS and YFSETQ. The CDR3 bases are TGCGCCAGCAGCTTGTCTAGAGATACGCAGTATTTT. Translating gives CASSLSRDTQYF.

This clonotype has just a few counts. This chain joins TRBV5-1 and TRBJ1-1; D unresolved. The germline CDR1 and CDR2 sequences are SGHRS and YFSETQ. The CDR3 length is 13 residues. With 1 base removed from V and 0 bases from J, the gap between germline ends came to 4 bases. The CDR3 sequence is CASSLNMNTEAFF. DNA of the CDR3: TGCGCCAGCAGCTTGAACATGAACACTGAAGCTTTCTTT.

This clonotype was counted only a few times. The chain couples TRBV20-1 to TRBJ1-4; D is ambiguous. The DNA end favors TRBJ2-2, so the J call may be wrong. Per germline, CDR1 DFQATT and CDR2 SNEGSKA (reference sequence). This CDR3 is 13 amino acids long. The CDR3 nucleotides are TGCAGTGCTAGAGCGACGTCCGACAGGGAGCTGTTTTTT. Translation: CSARATSDRELFF.

This clonotype was recorded at least ten times. This chain joins TRBV5-1 and TRBJ2-1; D is uncertain. CDR3 length equals 15 residues. V was pared by 0 bases and J by 5 bases, with 12 bases between. Germline V gene data show CDR1 as SGHRS and CDR2 as YFSETQ. CDR3 sequence (DNA): TGCGCCAGCAGCTTGGAGGGCGTCTCTCACAATGAGCAGTTCTTC. It codes for CASSLEGVSHNEQFF.

This clonotype was detected ten times or more. The chain employs TRBV11-1 and TRBJ2-1, with unresolved D. CDR1 and CDR2 (germline): SGHAT, FQDESV (reference sequence). The CDR3 runs to 14 residues. Deletions cut 0 bases from V and 9 bases from J, with 12 bases between. CDR3 region: CASSLAEPLGEQFF. DNA of the CDR3: TGTGCCAGCAGCTTAGCGGAACCGCTAGGTGAGCAGTTCTTC. Combining the CDR3 with reference TRBV11-1 and TRBJ2-1 gives the whole variable domain EAEVAQSPRYKITEKSQAVAFWCDPISGHATLYWYRQILGQGPELLVQFQDESVVDDSQLPKDRFSAERLKGVDSTLKIQPAELGDSAMYLCASSLAEPLGEQFFGPGTRLTVL.

This clonotype appeared a few times. The chain combines TRBV20-1 with TRBJ1-2, with D unclear. Per the germline V gene, CDR1 is DFQATT and CDR2 is SNEGSKA (reference sequence). The CDR3 has 12 residues. V lost 6 bases and J 6 bases, leaving 14 bases between the germline ends. The CDR3 is CSAFPTPDGYTF. CDR3 nucleotide sequence: TGCAGTGCCTTCCCGACTCCTGATGGCTACACCTTC.

Only a few counts were recorded for this clonotype. The V call is TRBV6-5, the J call TRBJ2-1, with D maybe TRBD1 (5 bases). Germline CDR1 MNHEY, CDR2 SVGAGI. V gave up 2 bases and J gave up 0 bases, with 8 bases separating them. The CDR3 covers 15 residues. CDR3 sequence (DNA): TGTGCCAGCAGTTACGCAGGGTACTCCTACAATGAGCAGTTCTTC. It encodes CASSYAGYSYNEQFF.

V usage is TRBV7-9 and J usage is TRBJ2-7; D is undetermined. CDR1 and CDR2 from the germline V gene are SEHNR and FQNEAQ (reference sequence). Trimming took 2 bases from V and 1 from J, leaving 6 bases between them. CDR3 length: 13 amino acids. The DNA of the CDR3 is TGTGCCAGCAGCTTATTCCCGTCCTACGAGCAGTACTTC. Translated: CASSLFPSYEQYF.

This clonotype was detected many times. The junction departs from germline at one end; a sequencing error may be responsible. The V and J genes are TRBV29-1 and TRBJ2-1; D is uncertain. This CDR3 has 10 amino acids. Germline V gene lookup returns CDR1 SQVTM and CDR2 ANQGSEA. The CDR3 bases are TGCAGCGTCGAAGGACATGAGCAGTTCTTC. It yields the protein CSVEGHEQFF.

This clonotype was observed at least ten times. The CDR3 reads CASSSNKGHRQFSGNTIYF. In DNA, the CDR3 is TGTGCCAGCAGCTCGAATAAAGGACACAGACAATTCTCTGGAAACACCATATATTTT. This chain joins TRBV5-6 and TRBJ1-3; possibly TRBD1 for D (5 bases). This CDR3 is 19 amino acids long. Looked up from germline, CDR1 is SGHDT and CDR2 is YYEEEE. Trimming removed 3 bases from V and 0 bases from J, with 22 bases in between. The full variable domain, rest sourced from reference TRBV5-6 and TRBJ1-3, is DAGVTQSPTHLIKTRGQQVTLRCSPKSGHDTVSWYQQALGQGPQFIFQYYEEEERQRGNFPDRFSGHQFPNYSSELNVNALLLGDSALYLCASSSNKGHRQFSGNTIYFGEGSWLTVV.

This clonotype has more than one count but fewer than ten. J is TRBJ2-3 and V is TRBV15, with 11 bases matching TRBD2. Losses at the gene ends were 3 bases for V and 2 bases for J; bases not matched to a gene: 4. Germline V gene sequence: CDR1 LNHNV, CDR2 YYDKDF (reference sequence). The CDR3 is 16 amino acids. The CDR3 region is CATSSGTSGTTDTQYF. CDR3 in DNA: TGTGCCACCAGCAGCGGGACTAGCGGAACCACAGATACGCAGTATTTT. The whole variable domain, filled in from reference TRBV15 and TRBJ2-3, reads DAMVIQNPRYQVTQFGKPVTLSCSQTLNHNVMYWYQQKSSQAPKLLFHYYDKDFNNEADTPDNFQSRRPNTSFCFLDIRSPGLGDTAMYLCATSSGTSGTTDTQYFGPGTRLTVL.

This clonotype appeared a few times. The chain combines TRBV6-4 with TRBJ2-3; TRBD2 aligns across 10 bases. Germline assignment: CDR1 MRHNA and CDR2 SNTAGT. V lost 5 bases, J lost 2 bases, and 7 bases stayed unmatched. This CDR3 region has 16 residues. The DNA of the CDR3 is TGTGCCAGCAGTCCCTTAGCGGGGGGCCCCACAGATACGCAGTATTTT. This encodes CASSPLAGGPTDTQYF.

This clonotype was picked up a small number of times. The chain has TRBV6-5 and TRBJ2-7; 8 bases line up with TRBD1. J lost 3 bases, V lost 4 bases, and 8 bases had no gene match. Germline assignment: CDR1 MNHEY and CDR2 SVGAGI. The CDR3 has 15 amino acids. The CDR3 DNA follows: TGTGCCAGCAGTTCGACCGGGACAGGCGACTACGAGCAGTACTTC. It specifies CASSSTGTGDYEQYF.

This clonotype was counted only a few times. The chain is built from TRBV6-1 and TRBJ1-5, with a weak D call TRBD1 (6 bases). CDR1 and CDR2 (germline): MNHNS, SASEGT. This CDR3 spans 13 amino acids. V lost 6 bases to trimming and J lost 4 bases, with 10 bases between them. This CDR3 is CASSGGQNQPQHF. The DNA for the CDR3 is TGTGCCAGCAGCGGGGGGCAGAATCAGCCCCAGCATTTT.

The V and J genes are TRBV7-3 and TRBJ2-1; 8 bases are a match to TRBD1. This CDR3 region has 17 residues. The ends lost 2 bases at V and 6 bases at J; junction bases unmatched: 12. Germline V CDR1 and CDR2: SGHTA, FQGTGA. CDR3 nucleotide sequence: TGTGCCAGCAGCTTATCTCGGGACAGGTTAGTTAGCAATGAGCAGTTCTTC. Protein sequence: CASSLSRDRLVSNEQFF.

This clonotype was observed a handful of times. The chain joins TRBV6-6 to TRBJ2-7; no clear D. Per the germline V gene, CDR1 is MNHNY and CDR2 is SVGAGI (reference sequence). This CDR3 contains 13 residues. V was trimmed by 2 bases and J by 3 bases, leaving 8 bases between them. CDR3 DNA sequence: TGTGCCAGCAGTTACGGGCAGTACTACGAGCAGTACTTC. Its protein is CASSYGQYYEQYF.

Ten or more counts support this clonotype. The V gene is TRBV12-3 or TRBV12-4, the J gene TRBJ2-5; 8 nucleotides align to TRBD2. The J segment lost 4 bases and the V segment lost 5 bases, leaving 6 bases of the junction unmatched. The CDR3 totals 14 residues. CDR3 sequence (DNA): TGTGCCAGCAGTACGGGGGGGCCCCCAGAGACCCAGTACTTC. It is translated as CASSTGGPPETQYF.

This rearrangement joins TRBV5-1 to TRBJ1-1; 7 nucleotides line up with TRBD1. V shed 4 bases, J shed 11 bases, and the junction held 14 bases outside the gene matches. This CDR3 spans 14 amino acids. Per germline, CDR1 SGHRS and CDR2 YFSETQ. The chain's CDR3 is CASSRDRDRLGAFF. In DNA form, the CDR3 reads TGCGCCAGCAGCCGCGACAGGGACCGGTTAGGGGCTTTCTTT.